What follows are 14 T cell receptor beta chains derived from one specimen sequenced in a study of long-term antiretroviral therapy in people with HIV. Survey level was the resolution at which the v3.0 immunoSEQ assay ran. Sequencing used immunoSEQ multiplex PCR; TCRdb keeps in-frame clones, though not all of them. The table shows about 24,000 clones, with over 70% occurring only once. The source material was unsorted PBMCs, sampled approximately 4.5 years after starting antiretroviral therapy. These receptors came from a man under 40 with HIV.

This chain uses TRBV4-3 with TRBJ2-1, with D uncertain. The CDR3 sequence is 15 residues long. CDR1 is LGHNA, CDR2 YSLEER, per germline. The V end was cut by 0 bases, the J end by 6 bases, with 12 bases between. CDR3 sequence: CASSQESWEFNEQFF. For the CDR3, the DNA is TGCGCCAGCAGCCAAGAATCGTGGGAATTCAATGAGCAGTTCTTC.

V gene TRBV4-1 combines with J gene TRBJ2-7; TRBD2 aligns across 9 bases. The CDR3 consists of 15 residues. Germline lookup yields CDR1 MGHRA and CDR2 YSYEKL. The V segment lost 4 bases and the J segment 5 bases; nucleotides outside the gene matches: 9. The CDR3 protein is CASSRGGTSSDEQYF. The CDR3 DNA is TGCGCCAGCAGCCGCGGCGGGACTAGCAGCGACGAGCAGTACTTC.

This clone was counted once. The V and J genes are TRBV6-1 and TRBJ2-7; possibly TRBD1 for D (7 bases). This CDR3 region has 14 residues. Per the germline V gene, CDR1 is MNHNS and CDR2 is SASEGT. V gave up 5 bases and J gave up 5 bases, with 16 bases separating them. In DNA form, the CDR3 reads TGTGCCAGCAGTAGCACCACAGGGGAGGACGAGCAGTACTTC. Amino acid sequence: CASSSTTGEDEQYF.

The V gene is TRBV5-1, the J gene TRBJ2-7; TRBD1 agrees at 8 bases. V dropped 1 base and J dropped 5; count of bases not matched to a gene: 11. This CDR3 has 16 residues. CDR1 and CDR2 (germline): SGHRS, YFSETQ. CDR3 residues: CASSLSSGGEGDEQYF. CDR3 DNA: TGCGCCAGCAGCTTGAGTTCAGGGGGCGAAGGGGACGAGCAGTACTTC.

This chain connects TRBV5-1 to TRBJ2-1; a possible D gene is TRBD2 (5 bases). Germline assignment: CDR1 SGHRS and CDR2 YFSETQ. The CDR3 is 13 residues long. The germline V and J ends were trimmed by 4 bases and 9 bases, with 14 bases remaining between them. CDR3 in DNA: TGCGCCAGCAGCGCGGTGCGGGCGGTTGAGCAGTTCTTC. Protein: CASSAVRAVEQFF.

The chain is built from TRBV2 and TRBJ2-2, with D perhaps TRBD1 (6 bases). Germline lookup yields CDR1 SNHLY and CDR2 FYNNEI. Trimming pared 6 bases from V and 4 bases from J, leaving 18 bases between. The CDR3 spans 16 residues. CDR3 bases: TGTGCCAGCAGGGCCGGGACATCACATCGCACCGGGGAGCTGTTTTTT. This sequence encodes CASRAGTSHRTGELFF.

The table lists this clone with a count of one. V usage is TRBV28 and J usage is TRBJ1-5; the D is unclear. This CDR3 comprises 16 residues. Between the trimmed V and J ends, which lost 4 bases and 9 bases, there was a span of 22 bases. CDR1 and CDR2 from the germline V gene are MDHEN and SYDVKM. The chain's CDR3 is CASSSYYREIVRPQHF. In DNA form, the CDR3 reads TGTGCCAGCAGTTCCTATTACCGGGAGATCGTCCGGCCCCAGCATTTT.

This clone was seen just once. This CDR3 is CASSLLTGRRGNYGYTF. In DNA, the CDR3 is TGTGCCAGCAGCTTATTAACAGGCAGGCGTGGAAACTATGGCTACACCTTC. The gene calls are TRBV11-2 and TRBJ1-2; a possible D gene is TRBD1 (5 bases). CDR1 and CDR2 from the germline V gene are SGHAT and FQNNGV. Trimming stripped 2 bases from V and 2 bases from J, with 18 bases between. The CDR3 is made up of 17 amino acids. Combining the CDR3 with reference TRBV11-2 and TRBJ1-2 gives the whole variable domain EAGVAQSPRYKIIEKRQSVAFWCNPISGHATLYWYQQILGQGPKLLIQFQNNGVVDDSQLPKDRFSAERLKGVDSTLKIQPAKLEDSAVYLCASSLLTGRRGNYGYTFGSGTRLTVV.

The chain links TRBV7-9 to TRBJ1-1; no definite D call. Trimming took 5 bases from V and 1 from J, leaving 11 bases between them. The CDR3 has 14 residues. CDR1 SEHNR and CDR2 FQNEAQ come from the germline V gene (reference sequence). The CDR3 sequence is CASSPSTANTEAFF. The CDR3 bases are TGTGCCAGCAGCCCCTCGACCGCGAACACTGAAGCTTTCTTT.

The chain couples TRBV15 to TRBJ2-1; 12 nucleotides align to TRBD2. V was pared by 5 bases and J by 9 bases, with 11 bases of the junction left unmatched. The CDR3 sequence is 16 residues long. CDR1 is LNHNV and CDR2 is YYDKDF in the germline V gene (reference sequence). The CDR3: CATSPSLAGGQAEQFF. The CDR3 DNA sequence: TGTGCCACCAGCCCGTCCCTAGCGGGGGGGCAGGCTGAGCAGTTCTTC.

This clone was observed a few times. The chain links TRBV27 to TRBJ1-5; a weak D match, TRBD1 (6 bases). The CDR3 has 13 amino acids. Germline lookup yields CDR1 MNHEY and CDR2 SMNVEV (reference sequence). V gave up 5 bases and J gave up 2 bases, with 7 bases separating them. CDR3 loop: CASSTGRNQPQHF. CDR3 DNA: TGTGCCAGCAGTACAGGGCGCAATCAGCCCCAGCATTTT.

V is TRBV7-8 and J is TRBJ1-2, with TRBD1 matching over 7 bases. Germline V gives CDR1 SGHVS, CDR2 FQNEAQ. J lost 3 bases, V lost 5 bases, and 6 bases had no gene match. This CDR3 is built from 14 residues. The CDR3 DNA reads TGTGCCAGCAGCCTCTATGGGACAGACTATGGCTACACCTTC. Protein product: CASSLYGTDYGYTF.

The rearrangement links TRBV29-1 to TRBJ2-5; TRBD1 matches at 7 bases. Germline V lookup: CDR1 SQVTM, CDR2 ANQGSEA. V lost 4 bases to trimming and J lost 4 bases; unmatched junction nucleotides: 6. The CDR3 runs 13 residues. DNA of the CDR3: TGCAGCGTTGTAGGGGGCGAAGGAGAGACCCAGTACTTC. Amino acid sequence: CSVVGGEGETQYF.

V usage is TRBV15 and J usage is TRBJ2-7; TRBD2 matches 9 bases. Germline-derived CDR1 and CDR2 are LNHNV and YYDKDF (reference sequence). Trimming at V came to 0 bases and at J to 6 bases, leaving 9 bases not matched to a gene. The CDR3 has 16 residues. The CDR3 spells CATSRDRGSGSREQYF. For the CDR3, the DNA is TGTGCCACCAGCAGAGATCGGGGTAGCGGGAGTCGCGAGCAGTACTTC.